Each of the 12 T cell receptor beta chains below was sequenced from the same sample in a study of blood T cells in healthy people across ages. Primed by a sample-barcoded 5' primer and a J-beta primer mix, a second PCR proceeded for roughly 7 to 12 cycles. Each CDR3 protein is one row after TCRdb ran MiXCR on the 5' RACE reads. The repertoire holds roughly 1.7 million distinct CDR3 sequences, with about 31% as singletons. The specimen was blood. These receptors all come from a woman aged 30 to 39 in good health.

CDR3 nucleotide sequence: TGTGCCAGCAGTGATTGGGCGCAAAATCCCAAACAGCCCCAGCATTTT. Translating it yields CASSDWAQNPKQPQHF. The V gene is TRBV2, the J gene TRBJ1-5; no reliable D call. The CDR3 runs to 16 residues. V lost 3 bases to trimming and J lost 7 bases, with 19 bases between them. Germline-derived CDR1 and CDR2 are SNHLY and FYNNEI. Combining the CDR3 with reference TRBV2 and TRBJ1-5 gives the whole variable domain EPEVTQTPSHQVTQMGQEVILRCVPISNHLYFYWYRQILGQKVEFLVSFYNNEISEKSEIFDDQFSVERPDGSNFTLKIRSTKLEDSAMYFCASSDWAQNPKQPQHFGDGTRLSIL.

This clonotype was counted many times. It is unclear where the CDR3 begins or ends on the DNA, so no DNA is shown, and the CDR3 is as TCRdb lists it. The rearrangement links TRBV5-1 to TRBJ2-5; the table's D call, TRBD1, was not checked against the DNA. Per the germline V gene, CDR1 is SGHRS and CDR2 is YFSETQ. The CDR3 contains 13 residues when both ends are counted. CDR3 amino acids: CASSFGQGETQYF.

This sequence joins TRBV6-5 and TRBJ2-1; D is unresolved. This CDR3 region has 14 residues. V shed 2 bases and J shed 6 bases, with 11 bases lying between them. Germline CDR1 MNHEY, CDR2 SVGAGI. Written as DNA, the CDR3 is TGTGCCAGCAGTTACGTTCCCTCCCCCAATGAGCAGTTCTTC. Residues: CASSYVPSPNEQFF.

The chain joins TRBV7-2 to TRBJ1-1, with 7 bases lining up with TRBD1. CDR1 is SGHTA and CDR2 is FQGNSA in the germline V gene. Trimming at V came to 4 bases and at J to 0 bases, leaving 8 bases not matched to a gene. The CDR3 extends over 16 amino acids. In DNA form, the CDR3 reads TGTGCCAGCAGCTCGGGCCCGGGACAGATGAACACTGAAGCTTTCTTT. It specifies CASSSGPGQMNTEAFF.

This clonotype came up a few times. The gene calls are TRBV10-2 and TRBJ2-1; 7 bases are a match to TRBD2. Germline V CDR1 and CDR2: WSHSY, SAAADI. The junction had 10 bases not matched to a gene; V was cut back by 10 bases and J by 4 bases. The CDR3 spans 14 residues. CDR3 coding DNA: TGCGCCACTCCCCCCCAGCGGGGTTACAATGAGCAGTTCTTC. It specifies CATPPQRGYNEQFF.

In its sample, this clonotype was seen many times. The chain joins TRBV29-1 to TRBJ2-5; possibly TRBD1 for D (6 bases). With 1 base removed from V and 2 bases from J, the gap between germline ends came to 17 bases. This CDR3 is built from 16 residues. From germline, CDR1 is SQVTM and CDR2 ANQGSEA. The CDR3 region has the DNA TGCAGCGTTGAAGGCCATCGGCTGGACAGACAAGAGACCCAGTACTTC. Its translation: CSVEGHRLDRQETQYF.

This clonotype was seen a few times. V is TRBV20-1 and J is TRBJ2-7; D possibly matches TRBD1 or TRBD2 (5 bases each). CDR3 size: 13 residues. Trimming took off 3 bases at V and 2 bases at J, with 11 bases between the two ends. The germline CDR1 and CDR2 sequences are DFQATT and SNEGSKA (reference sequence). In DNA, the CDR3 is TGCAGTGCTAGTCGGGGCCAGCCCTACGAGCAGTACTTC. It translates to CSASRGQPYEQYF.

This chain uses TRBV9 with TRBJ2-4; 9 nucleotides line up with TRBD2. The tail of the sequence fits TRBJ2-5 better, so the J call may be wrong. Per germline, CDR1 SGDLS and CDR2 YYNGEE. The CDR3 is 17 residues long. CDR3 nucleotides: TGTGCCAGCAATGTAGGGGAAGCGGGGGGTTTTCAAGAGACCCAGTACTTC. The encoded protein is CASNVGEAGGFQETQYF.

The chain uses TRBV7-3 and TRBJ2-3, with 10 bases that match TRBD2. There are 16 residues in the CDR3. Trimming took 5 bases from V and 1 from J; bases not matched to a gene: 6. Germline CDR1 reads SGHTA; CDR2 reads FQGTGA. For the CDR3, the DNA is TGTGCCAGCAGCCCAGCACTAGCGGGGCGCACAGATACGCAGTATTTT. Encoded protein: CASSPALAGRTDTQYF.

Regarding this clonotype: Germline and junction disagree at one end, which may indicate a read error. The chain uses TRBV11-2 and TRBJ1-5, with 10 bases fitting TRBD1. This CDR3 is 15 amino acids long. Germline CDR1 SGHAT, CDR2 FQNNGV. The CDR3 nucleotides are TGTGCCAGCAGCTTAACCGGGACAGGGGATCAGCCCCAGGATTTT. Translating gives CASSLTGTGDQPQDF.

V usage is TRBV12-3 or TRBV12-4 and J usage is TRBJ2-1; 13 nucleotides agree with TRBD2. The CDR3 runs to 15 residues. The junction had 6 bases not matched to a gene; V was cut back by 4 bases and J by 9 bases. The CDR3 sequence is CASSSGTSGTIEQFF. The CDR3 DNA is TGTGCCAGCAGTTCCGGGACTAGCGGGACGATTGAGCAGTTCTTC.

This chain joins TRBV4-1 and TRBJ1-2; D is possibly TRBD1 (5 bases). Trimming cost V 0 bases and J 4 bases, with 15 bases left between them. CDR3 size: 16 residues. Per the germline V gene, CDR1 is MGHRA and CDR2 is YSYEKL. The CDR3, as DNA: TGCGCCAGCAGCCAAGATGCCCCGGGGCAGGGCTATGGCTACACCTTC. This codes for CASSQDAPGQGYGYTF.